The present T cell receptor (beta chain) was sequenced within a study of blood T cells in healthy people across ages. Study in general: Template switching caught about one barcoded beta molecule for each two T cells.

The V gene's germline CDR1 is SGHTA and CDR2 FQGNSA. The CDR3 runs 13 residues. V dropped 3 bases and J dropped 5 bases, with 8 bases sitting between them. This clonotype has just a few counts. The second PCR ran roughly 7 to 11 cycles with a sample-barcoded 5' primer and J-beta primers. A template-switch adaptor with 12 random nucleotides tagged each cDNA molecule. TCRdb reanalysed the 5' RACE reads using MiXCR and keeps one entry per CDR3 protein. Found here are some 320,000 distinct CDR3 sequences, roughly 27% of them singletons; the top ten hold approximately 30%. The clonotype comes from a woman aged 70 to 79 in good health. Material: blood. The chain carries TRBV7-2 and TRBJ2-1; a weak D match, TRBD1 (6 bases). In nucleotides, the CDR3 is TGTGCCAGCAGCTTCGGACAGAACAATGAGCAGTTCTTC. As protein: CASSFGQNNEQFF.